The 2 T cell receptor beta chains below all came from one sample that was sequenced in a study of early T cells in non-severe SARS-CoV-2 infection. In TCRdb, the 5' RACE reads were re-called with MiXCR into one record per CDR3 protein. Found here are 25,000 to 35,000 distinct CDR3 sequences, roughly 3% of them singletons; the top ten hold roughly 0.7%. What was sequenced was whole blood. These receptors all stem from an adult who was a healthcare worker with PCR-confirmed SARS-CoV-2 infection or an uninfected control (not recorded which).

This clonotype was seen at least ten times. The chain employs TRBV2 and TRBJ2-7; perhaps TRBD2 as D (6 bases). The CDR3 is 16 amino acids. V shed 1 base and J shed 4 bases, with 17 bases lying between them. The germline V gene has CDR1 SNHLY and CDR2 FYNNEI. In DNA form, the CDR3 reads TGTGCCAGCAGTGAAGTGGATCGGGACTCCGATTACGAGCAGTACGTC. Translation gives CASSEVDRDSDYEQYV.

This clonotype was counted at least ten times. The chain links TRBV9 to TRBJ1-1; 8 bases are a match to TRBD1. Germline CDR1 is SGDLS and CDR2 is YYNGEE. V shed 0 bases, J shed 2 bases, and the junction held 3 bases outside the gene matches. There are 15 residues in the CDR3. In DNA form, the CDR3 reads TGTGCCAGCAGCGTAGAGCCAGGGGGCAACACTGAAGCTTTCTTT. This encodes CASSVEPGGNTEAFF.